Listed below are T cell receptor beta chains from one sample, sequenced in a study of radiotherapy plus CTLA-4 blockade in lung cancer. Assay: immunoSEQ multiplex PCR; the TCRdb copy retains only in-frame clones and omits some. The sample comprises some 66,000 clones, roughly four fifths of which are singletons, and 4% rests with the top ten. The sample here was peripheral blood, taken from a patient treated with radiotherapy plus ipilimumab. All receptors derive from a human donor with non-small cell lung cancer who had a partial response to radiotherapy plus ipilimumab. CDR3s leave out the opening cysteine and the closing phenylalanine or tryptophan. Fields, in order: V gene, clone size, J gene, CDR3 length, CDR3 protein. Expanded clones are given a class, and other clones once, few, many or no size at all.

TRBV7-2	NA	TRBJ2-7	14	ASTKGGAQSSYEQY
TRBV5-1	NA	TRBJ2-7	15	ASSQGSGTGLSYEQY
TRBV5-1	NA	TRBJ2-3	13	ASSTSGGGTDTQY
TRBV9	NA	TRBJ2-7	15	ASSVGPAGGREGEQY
TRBV5-4	NA	TRBJ1-2	13	ASSSGDRVQGGYT
TRBV5-1	NA	TRBJ2-5	13	ASSLAPTGKETQY
TRBV6-1	NA	TRBJ2-7	10	ASTRLVDEQY
TRBV5-1	few	TRBJ2-3	10	ASGEDTDTQY
TRBV6-5	NA	TRBJ2-5	9	ASSYRETQY
TRBV5-1	NA	TRBJ2-1	12	ASSLDSAYNEQF
TRBV19	NA	TRBJ2-1	11	ASSIGQPNEQF
TRBV27	NA	TRBJ2-7	12	ASREDSRSYEQY
TRBV7-6	few	TRBJ1-2	11	ASSLVAGEGYT
TRBV12-5	NA	TRBJ2-2	13	ASGWTTGRTGELF
TRBV18	once	TRBJ1-6	13	ASSPSTGGNSPLH
TRBV28	NA	TRBJ2-3	14	ASSLGTSGSYDTQY
TRBV5-1	once	TRBJ2-5	13	ASRGGGGKEETQY
TRBV13	NA	TRBJ2-7	13	ASSLEGGGRMGQY
TRBV7-9	NA	TRBJ1-2	11	ASSPRTAYGYT
TRBV10-1	NA	TRBJ2-7	16	ASPQGRLAGGSSYEQY
TRBV28	NA	TRBJ2-2	13	ASIPGGPNTGELF
TRBV7-9	NA	TRBJ2-1	13	ASSWETSGTNEQF
TRBV9	NA	TRBJ1-1	13	ASSVASGPDTEAF
TRBV6-1	NA	NA	13	ASSAEQQSSLEQY
TRBV28	NA	TRBJ2-2	14	ASSFSGSRDTGELF
TRBV2	NA	TRBJ1-1	11	ASSLGPNTEAF
TRBV29-1	NA	TRBJ2-5	14	SASGTGGLKGETQY
TRBV11-1	NA	TRBJ2-6	13	ASSTRGSGANVLT
TRBV10-3	NA	TRBJ2-5	13	ASNRDRGGQETQY
TRBV6-1	NA	TRBJ2-2	13	ASSDGTGYTGELF
TRBV5-6	NA	TRBJ2-7	12	ASSSAAGASEQY
TRBV11-1	once	TRBJ2-1	14	ASSLGSGSSYNEQF
TRBV5-1	NA	TRBJ2-7	12	ASSLGSGVGEQY
TRBV2	few	TRBJ2-2	13	ASSPRLAGAGELF
TRBV5-1	NA	TRBJ2-5	12	ASSLGLDYETQY
TRBV7-2	NA	TRBJ2-7	11	ASSLALAGEQY
TRBV9	once	TRBJ2-7	11	ASSVDGIGEQY
TRBV11-1	NA	TRBJ1-1	11	ASSFDRFTEAF
TRBV6-1	few	TRBJ1-5	13	ASSERHFVNQPQH
TRBV7-3	once	TRBJ1-1	11	ASSVDRDREAF
TRBV28	once	TRBJ2-7	11	ASSLGASYEQY
TRBV19	NA	TRBJ1-5	11	ASSGERYQPQH
TRBV6-1	NA	TRBJ1-4	13	ASSLPGTGREKLF
TRBV2	NA	TRBJ1-3	15	ASSEALTGISGNTIY
TRBV7-2	NA	TRBJ1-2	11	ASTIQQLSGYT